This TCR beta chain originates from a study of T-cell memory formation after mild COVID-19. Findings and limits, study-wide: A subset of responding clones appeared in pre-infection memory, suggesting cross-reactive memory joined. Still unconfirmed is whether the second-wave clones peaking on day 37 recognized SARS-CoV-2.

The CDR3 spans 14 residues. V dropped 6 bases and J dropped 1; count of bases not matched to a gene: 5. Germline V gene lookup returns CDR1 LNHDA and CDR2 SQIVND (reference sequence). This clonotype was picked up a small number of times. Its antigen is not identified. In TCRdb, the 5' RACE reads were re-called with MiXCR into one record per CDR3 protein. The sample carries about 50,000 distinct CDR3 sequences, approximately 7.6% recorded once. Sequenced material: PBMCs or a T cell subset sorted from them (not recorded which). This clonotype originated in a man aged 18 to 29 who had mild COVID-19 (a few samples of this study predate the infection). Cell type and time point are not known. The chain employs TRBV19 and TRBJ1-1; 7 bases map to TRBD1. This CDR3 reads CASSVRGPNTEAFF. CDR3 nucleotide sequence: TGTGCCAGTAGCGTAAGGGGGCCGAACACTGAAGCTTTCTTT.